The 26 T cell receptor beta chains presented below share a single source sample, sequenced in a study of blood T cell repertoires in COVID-19. The repertoire was sequenced with immunoSEQ multiplex PCR; TCRdb's copy has only in-frame clones and lacks some. The data contain over 50,000 clones, roughly 88% of them singletons. Sequencing used peripheral blood. Receptors originate from a human donor in a cohort sampled during active COVID-19.

The rearrangement uses TRBV18 and TRBJ2-3, with 12 positions matching TRBD2. CDR1 is KGHSH, CDR2 LQKENI, per germline. Trimming removed 4 bases from V and 3 bases from J; junction bases left unmatched: 5. This CDR3 has 16 amino acids. In nucleotides, the CDR3 is TGTGCCAGCTCACGGCGGACTAGCGGGACGACAGATACGCAGTATTTT. This codes for CASSRRTSGTTDTQYF. The whole variable domain, filled in from reference TRBV18 and TRBJ2-3, reads NAGVMQNPRHLVRRRGQEARLRCSPMKGHSHVYWYRQLPEEGLKFMVYLQKENIIDESGMPKERFSAEFPKEGPSILRIQQVVRGDSAAYFCASSRRTSGTTDTQYFGPGTRLTVL.

This rearrangement joins TRBV19 to TRBJ1-2; possible D gene TRBD1, 6 bases. The CDR3 consists of 12 residues. Germline V gene lookup returns CDR1 LNHDA and CDR2 SQIVND (reference sequence). The V end was cut by 8 bases, the J end by 8 bases, with 15 bases between. CDR3 sequence (DNA): TGTGCCAGTGGTCACAGGGAACGAGGCTACACCTTC. Protein: CASGHRERGYTF.

V usage is TRBV18 and J usage is TRBJ2-7; no clear D gene. Looked up from germline, CDR1 is KGHSH and CDR2 is LQKENI. Between the trimmed V and J ends, which lost 3 bases and 0 bases, there was a span of 9 bases. This CDR3 contains 14 residues. The CDR3, as DNA: TGTGCCAGCTCACCCCTGGCTAGCTCCTACGAGCAGTACTTC. This codes for CASSPLASSYEQYF.

The rearrangement links TRBV27 to TRBJ1-1; 7 positions agree with TRBD1. This CDR3 is 14 amino acids long. Germline loops: CDR1 MNHEY, CDR2 SMNVEV (reference sequence). V gave up 6 bases and J gave up 1 base; unmatched junction bases: 5. CDR3 bases: TGTGCCAGCAGCTACGGACAGGAGAACACTGAAGCTTTCTTT. It yields the protein CASSYGQENTEAFF.

The chain employs TRBV11-2 and TRBJ1-6; D might be TRBD1 (6 bases). V was shortened by 1 base and J by 8 bases, with 9 bases between the two germline ends. The germline gives CDR1 SGHAT, CDR2 FQNNGV. This CDR3 comprises 14 residues. The CDR3 spells CASSLVQGYSPLHF. The CDR3 DNA reads as TGTGCCAGCAGCTTAGTACAGGGTTATTCACCCCTCCACTTT. Filled out from reference TRBV11-2 and TRBJ1-6, the complete variable domain reads EAGVAQSPRYKIIEKRQSVAFWCNPISGHATLYWYQQILGQGPKLLIQFQNNGVVDDSQLPKDRFSAERLKGVDSTLKIQPAKLEDSAVYLCASSLVQGYSPLHFGNGTRLTVT.

The V gene is TRBV24-1, the J gene TRBJ1-2; D remains unclear. Between the trimmed V and J ends, which lost 9 bases and 4 bases, there was a span of 8 bases. The CDR3 loop spans 11 amino acids. CDR1 is KGHDR, CDR2 SFDVKD, per germline. The DNA of the CDR3 is TGTGCCACCCCTTCTATCTATGGCTACACCTTC. Protein product: CATPSIYGYTF.

V gene TRBV5-1 combines with J gene TRBJ1-4; 8 bases map to TRBD1. In germline, CDR1 is SGHRS, CDR2 YFSETQ. The CDR3 totals 14 residues. The ends lost 4 bases at V and 7 bases at J; junction bases unmatched: 6. The CDR3: CASSLDRVREKLFF. The CDR3 DNA reads TGCGCCAGCAGCCTGGACAGGGTTCGTGAAAAACTGTTTTTT.

This clone has only a few counts. The rearrangement joins TRBV19 to TRBJ2-3; possibly TRBD2 for D (5 bases). Germline V gene data show CDR1 as LNHDA and CDR2 as SQIVND (reference sequence). Trimming pared 3 bases from V and 0 bases from J, leaving 13 bases between. This CDR3 spans 16 amino acids. CDR3 sequence reads: CASSIRSGTSTDTQYF. The CDR3 DNA sequence: TGTGCCAGTAGTATTCGGAGCGGTACTAGCACAGATACGCAGTATTTT. The variable domain in full, with the rest retrieved from reference TRBV19 and TRBJ2-3, is DGGITQSPKYLFRKEGQNVTLSCEQNLNHDAMYWYRQDPGQGLRLIYYSQIVNDFQKGDIAEGYSVSREKKESFPLTVTSAQKNPTAFYLCASSIRSGTSTDTQYFGPGTRLTVL.

The J gene is TRBJ1-4, the V gene TRBV29-1; 9 bases map to TRBD1. Germline V CDR1 and CDR2: SQVTM, ANQGSEA. J gave up 8 bases and V 4 bases, and 5 bases lay outside the gene matches. CDR3 size: 13 residues. CDR3 in DNA: TGCAGCGTTGGGACAGGGGTTCGCGAAAAACTGTTTTTT. The encoded protein is CSVGTGVREKLFF. Full variable domain (remainder filled in from reference TRBV29-1 and TRBJ1-4): SAVISQKPSRDICQRGTSLTIQCQVDSQVTMMFWYRQQPGQSLTLIATANQGSEATYESGFVIDKFPISRPNLTFSTLTVSNMSPEDSSIYLCSVGTGVREKLFFGSGTQLSVL.

This clone has a handful of counts. The chain combines TRBV5-1 with TRBJ2-2, with unresolved D. CDR3 size: 15 residues. The V end was cut by 0 bases, the J end by 0 bases, with 6 bases between. Per germline, CDR1 SGHRS and CDR2 YFSETQ. The CDR3 coding sequence is TGCGCCAGCAGCTTGGTCTTAGCGAACACCGGGGAGCTGTTTTTT. Protein: CASSLVLANTGELFF.

This chain links TRBV6-6 with TRBJ1-1, with D possibly TRBD1 on 5 matching bases. Between the trimmed V and J ends, which lost 2 bases and 4 bases, there was a span of 14 bases. Germline values: CDR1 MNHNY, CDR2 SVGAGI (reference sequence). The CDR3 contains 15 residues. The chain's CDR3 is CASSYPTVGSTEAFF. CDR3 bases: TGTGCCAGCAGTTACCCGACAGTTGGAAGCACTGAAGCTTTCTTT.

This clone has more than one count but fewer than ten. The chain couples TRBV5-4 to TRBJ2-2; 8 nucleotides agree with TRBD2. Germline trimming cut 4 bases from V and 1 base from J; bases unmatched to any gene: 9. CDR1 SGHNT and CDR2 YYREEE come from the germline V gene (reference sequence). The CDR3 is 17 amino acids. The CDR3 coding sequence is TGTGCCAGCAGCCCGTTTGAGGCGGGGGGGAACACCGGGGAGCTGTTTTTT. Its translation: CASSPFEAGGNTGELFF.

This sequence joins TRBV5-5 and TRBJ1-3; D is uncertain. The germline gives CDR1 SGHKS, CDR2 YYEKEE (reference sequence). CDR3 length: 13 amino acids. V was trimmed by 8 bases and J by 5 bases, leaving 14 bases between them. The CDR3 bases are TGTGCCAGTAGGCCCGGAGGGAGAAACACCATATATTTT. Amino acid sequence: CASRPGGRNTIYF.

The chain joins TRBV7-2 to TRBJ1-3, with D perhaps TRBD1 (5 bases). The CDR3 covers 14 residues. Germline V gene sequence: CDR1 SGHTA, CDR2 FQGNSA. Trimming took off 5 bases at V and 0 bases at J, with 8 bases between the two ends. The CDR3 reads CASSPGNSGNTIYF. CDR3 coding DNA: TGTGCCAGCAGCCCAGGGAACTCTGGAAACACCATATATTTT.

This sequence joins TRBV30 and TRBJ1-1; D is unresolved. Germline values: CDR1 GTSNPN, CDR2 SVGIG (reference sequence). The CDR3 length is 13 residues. Trimming shortened V by 8 bases and J by 2 bases, and 15 bases separated the two germline ends. The CDR3 DNA follows: TGTGCCGGGTCCCACAGTAGAAACACTGAAGCTTTCTTT. It encodes CAGSHSRNTEAFF.

The chain carries TRBV5-4 and TRBJ2-5, with a possible D match to TRBD2 (5 bases). This CDR3 spans 13 amino acids. V dropped 4 bases and J dropped 5 bases, with 12 bases sitting between them. Germline V CDR1 and CDR2: SGHNT, YYREEE (reference sequence). CDR3 in amino acids: CASSRTSGETQYF. CDR3 nucleotides: TGTGCCAGCAGCCGTACAAGCGGTGAGACCCAGTACTTC.

The chain employs TRBV5-1 and TRBJ1-1, with D maybe TRBD1 (6 bases). The CDR3 runs 14 residues. V gave up 0 bases and J gave up 6 bases, with 12 bases separating them. Germline CDR1 reads SGHRS; CDR2 reads YFSETQ. The DNA for the CDR3 is TGCGCCAGCAGCTTGGCCCAACAGGGCTCTGAAGCTTTCTTT. This translates into CASSLAQQGSEAFF.

In its sample, this clone was seen a few times. This chain links TRBV19 with TRBJ2-7; D remains unclear. This CDR3 is built from 13 residues. The V end lost 5 bases, the J end lost 2 bases, and 10 bases lay between the germline ends. Germline assignment: CDR1 LNHDA and CDR2 SQIVND (reference sequence). The CDR3 DNA is TGTGCCAGTAGTTGGCAGTATGCCTACGAGCAGTACTTC. Its translation: CASSWQYAYEQYF.

V and J are TRBV7-9 and TRBJ1-2, with no clear D. Germline CDR1 and CDR2: SEHNR and FQNEAQ (reference sequence). The CDR3 is 12 amino acids. Deletions cut 2 bases from V and 7 bases from J, with 8 bases between. The chain's CDR3 is CASSLTNVGYTF. In nucleotides, the CDR3 is TGTGCCAGCAGCTTAACTAACGTTGGCTACACCTTC.

This chain uses TRBV5-1 with TRBJ1-1, with D maybe TRBD1 (6 bases). This CDR3 spans 14 amino acids. Looked up from germline, CDR1 is SGHRS and CDR2 is YFSETQ. V shed 3 bases and J shed 0 bases, with 9 bases lying between them. As DNA, the CDR3 is TGCGCCAGCAGCTCGGGACACCTGAACACTGAAGCTTTCTTT. Translation gives CASSSGHLNTEAFF. The full variable domain, in which reference TRBV5-1 and TRBJ1-1 provide the parts outside the CDR3, is KAGVTQTPRYLIKTRGQQVTLSCSPISGHRSVSWYQQTPGQGLQFLFEYFSETQRNKGNFPGRFSGRQFSNSRSEMNVSTLELGDSALYLCASSSGHLNTEAFFGQGTRLTVV.

J is TRBJ2-1 and V is TRBV2; 8 nucleotides match TRBD2. V shed 4 bases and J 6 bases; nucleotides not matched to a gene: 14. From germline, CDR1 is SNHLY and CDR2 FYNNEI. The CDR3 runs 17 residues. The CDR3 region has the DNA TGTGCCAGCAGTGCCGCCGGGACTAGAATTCAGGCCAATGAGCAGTTCTTC. Translated: CASSAAGTRIQANEQFF. The variable domain in full, completed from reference TRBV2 and TRBJ2-1, reads EPEVTQTPSHQVTQMGQEVILRCVPISNHLYFYWYRQILGQKVEFLVSFYNNEISEKSEIFDDQFSVERPDGSNFTLKIRSTKLEDSAMYFCASSAAGTRIQANEQFFGPGTRLTVL.

This chain uses TRBV7-2 with TRBJ2-3, with 12 bases matching TRBD2. Germline-derived CDR1 and CDR2 are SGHTA and FQGNSA. The CDR3 consists of 16 residues. The V segment lost 4 bases and the J segment 4 bases; nucleotides outside the gene matches: 6. CDR3 protein: CASSYRLAGAADTQYF. The CDR3 DNA reads TGTGCCAGCAGCTACCGACTAGCGGGAGCGGCAGATACGCAGTATTTT.

V is TRBV2 and J is TRBJ1-5, with D unclear. Germline lookup yields CDR1 SNHLY and CDR2 FYNNEI. The CDR3 loop spans 11 amino acids. The V end was cut by 6 bases, the J end by 5 bases, with 5 bases between. CDR3 bases: TGTGCCAGCAGGAGGGATCAGCCCCAGCATTTT. It specifies CASRRDQPQHF.

This chain links TRBV5-1 with TRBJ2-1; 9 bases are a match to TRBD2. V was pared by 0 bases and J by 8 bases, with 6 bases of the junction left unmatched. There are 15 residues in the CDR3. CDR1 is SGHRS and CDR2 is YFSETQ in the germline V gene. The DNA of the CDR3 is TGCGCCAGCAGCTTGGGCGGGGGGGCCCCCGATGAGCAGTTCTTC. It is translated as CASSLGGGAPDEQFF.

This chain joins TRBV6-5 and TRBJ1-2; D is perhaps TRBD1 (6 bases). Germline V gene data show CDR1 as MNHEY and CDR2 as SVGAGI. V lost 2 bases and J 7 bases, leaving 11 bases between the germline ends. The length of the CDR3 is 13 residues. Here the CDR3 reads CASSYQQGGGYTF. The CDR3 nucleotides are TGTGCCAGCAGTTACCAACAGGGTGGTGGCTACACCTTC.

The CDR3 is CASSAQQGGYGYTF. The CDR3 DNA reads TGTGCCAGCAGCGCCCAACAGGGCGGCTATGGCTACACCTTC. The chain combines TRBV9 with TRBJ1-2; D may be TRBD1 (6 bases). This CDR3 comprises 14 residues. CDR1 is SGDLS and CDR2 is YYNGEE in the germline V gene. The ends were cut back, 3 bases at V and 4 bases at J, with 13 bases in the middle.